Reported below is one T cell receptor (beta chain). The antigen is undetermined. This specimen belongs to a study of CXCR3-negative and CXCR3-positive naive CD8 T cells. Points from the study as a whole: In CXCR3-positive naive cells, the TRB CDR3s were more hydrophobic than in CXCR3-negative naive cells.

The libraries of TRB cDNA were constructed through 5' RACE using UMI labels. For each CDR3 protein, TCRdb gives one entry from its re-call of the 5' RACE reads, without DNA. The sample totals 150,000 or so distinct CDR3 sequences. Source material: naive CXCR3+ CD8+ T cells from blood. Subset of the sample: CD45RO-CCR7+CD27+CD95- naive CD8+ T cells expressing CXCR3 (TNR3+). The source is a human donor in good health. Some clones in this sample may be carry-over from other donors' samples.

This CDR3 reads CASSLSGWQLHNTEAFF. V gene TRBV27 combines with J gene TRBJ1-1. The CDR3 loop spans 17 amino acids. The V gene's germline CDR1 is MNHEY and CDR2 SMNVEV (reference sequence).